This T cell receptor (beta chain) was sequenced during a study of PD-1 blockade in classical Hodgkin lymphoma. Using immunoSEQ multiplex PCR, the repertoire was profiled, and TCRdb retains in-frame clones only, with some absent. The sample yields approximately 99,000 clones, approximately 80% seen once. The CDR3 runs to 16 residues. In germline, CDR1 is MDHEN, CDR2 SYDVKM. The ends lost 6 bases at V and 5 bases at J; junction bases unmatched: 10. All patients experienced relapse after autologous stem cell transplantation, and brentuximab vedotin exposure was variable. The sequence was obtained from a human donor with classical Hodgkin lymphoma. V gene TRBV28 combines with J gene TRBJ2-7, with 13 bases that match TRBD2. The sample here was peripheral blood mononuclear cells (PBMCs), taken before the second cycle of nivolumab. The CDR3 coding sequence is TGTGCCAGCAGCCTCGGCCGAACTAGCGGGAGGGACGAGCAGTACTTC. Translation: CASSLGRTSGRDEQYF.